The 6 T cell receptor beta chains listed next were all sequenced from one sample in a study of a mutant IDH1 vaccine in newly diagnosed glioma. Their cognate antigens are unknown. TCRdb's table, derived via immunoSEQ multiplex PCR, lists solely in-frame clones and lacks some. The sample lists 25,000 to 30,000 clones; 65% to 85% were seen once. Time point indicated: week 23, last vaccination. Vaccinated patients received 300 ug of mutant IDH1 20-mer peptide per dose, with topical imiquimod. The sequencing here drew on PBMCs, taken from a glioma patient whose treatment included an IDH1 peptide vaccine. These receptors all stem from a woman aged 18-35 years with glioma.

This rearrangement joins TRBV5-6 to TRBJ2-3; D remains unclear. The CDR3 is made up of 14 amino acids. Trimming stripped 2 bases from V and 2 bases from J, with 9 bases between. Germline V CDR1 and CDR2: SGHDT, YYEEEE. The CDR3 DNA sequence: TGTGCCAGCAGCTTTACATTCTTCACAGATACGCAGTATTTT. Its translation: CASSFTFFTDTQYF.

The chain carries TRBV5-6 and TRBJ1-1; TRBD1 is a possible D gene (5 bases). V dropped 6 bases and J dropped 1 base, with 22 bases sitting between them. Germline V gene data show CDR1 as SGHDT and CDR2 as YYEEEE. This CDR3 has 17 amino acids. CDR3 amino acids: CASTQNPWGSRNTEAFF. CDR3 nucleotide sequence: TGTGCCAGCACCCAAAATCCCTGGGGCTCAAGGAACACTGAAGCTTTCTTT.

The rearrangement links TRBV27 to TRBJ1-4; 7 bases line up with TRBD1. Germline V lookup: CDR1 MNHEY, CDR2 SMNVEV (reference sequence). This CDR3 is 15 amino acids long. With 8 bases clipped from V and 5 bases from J, the junction kept 11 bases outside the gene matches. CDR3 nucleotides: TGTGCCAGCGCCAGGGGGGAGGGGGGAAATGAAAAACTGTTTTTT. Translating gives CASARGEGGNEKLFF.

This clone has a single count. This chain uses TRBV6-5 with TRBJ2-6; D is unclear. The CDR3 has 16 amino acids. Germline CDR1 MNHEY, CDR2 SVGAGI. Trimming took off 0 bases at V and 1 base at J, with 7 bases between the two ends. The CDR3 region has the DNA TGTGCCAGCAGTTACTCCGTCCTGTCTGGGGCCAACGTCCTGACTTTC. Residues: CASSYSVLSGANVLTF.

The chain is built from TRBV27 and TRBJ1-4; unclear D gene. The CDR3 runs 15 residues. V was cut by 6 bases and J by 0 bases, with 11 bases left in between. Germline V gives CDR1 MNHEY, CDR2 SMNVEV (reference sequence). The CDR3 loop reads CASRLLDSTNEKLFF. The CDR3 DNA is TGTGCCAGCAGACTTTTAGATTCAACTAATGAAAAACTGTTTTTT.

This chain uses TRBV29-1 with TRBJ2-1; 10 positions agree with TRBD1. Trimming took 6 bases from V and 8 from J; bases not matched to a gene: 7. Germline CDR1 and CDR2: SQVTM and ANQGSEA. This CDR3 has 13 residues. CDR3 loop: CSVETGGLYEQFF. DNA of the CDR3: TGCAGCGTCGAGACAGGGGGCTTGTATGAGCAGTTCTTC.